The TCR beta chain described here comes from a study of read filtering for tumor transcriptome and immune sequencing. Study results and limitations: IR-seq and RNA-seq agreed better without single-read clonotypes.

Molecular barcoded adaptors covering alpha/delta and beta/gamma chains were used on roughly 400 ng RNA. TCRdb called the reads again in MiXCR, with one record for every CDR3 protein. The table includes roughly 82,000 distinct CDR3 sequences, approximately 13% detected once. Many counts were recorded for this clonotype. Its antigen is as yet unknown. Per the germline V gene, CDR1 is SEHNR and CDR2 is FQNEAQ (reference sequence). The V and J ends lost 1 base and 7 bases respectively, with 17 bases between them. This CDR3 has 16 residues. This TCR was recovered from a donor aged 40 or over with multiple myeloma. The material sequenced was a population of CD138-negative cells sorted from bone marrow. The J gene is TRBJ2-1, the V gene TRBV7-9; the D call may be TRBD1 or TRBD2 (5 bases each). This CDR3 is CASSLDLAGTENEQFF. The DNA for the CDR3 is TGTGCCAGCAGCTTAGATTTAGCTGGGACGGAGAATGAGCAGTTCTTC.